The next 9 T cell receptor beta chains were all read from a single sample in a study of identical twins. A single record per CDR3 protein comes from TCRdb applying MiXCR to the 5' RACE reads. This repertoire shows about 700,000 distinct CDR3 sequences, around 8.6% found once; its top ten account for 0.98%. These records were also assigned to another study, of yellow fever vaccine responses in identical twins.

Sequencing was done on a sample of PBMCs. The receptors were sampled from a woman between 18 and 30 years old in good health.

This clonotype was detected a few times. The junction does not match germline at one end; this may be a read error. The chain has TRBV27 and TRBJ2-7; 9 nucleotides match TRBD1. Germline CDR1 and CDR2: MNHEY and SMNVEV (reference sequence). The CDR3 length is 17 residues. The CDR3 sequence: CASSLKDPGQGSSEQYF. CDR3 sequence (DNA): TGTGCCAGCAGTTTAAAGGACCCGGGACAGGGATCCTCCGAGCAGTACTTC.

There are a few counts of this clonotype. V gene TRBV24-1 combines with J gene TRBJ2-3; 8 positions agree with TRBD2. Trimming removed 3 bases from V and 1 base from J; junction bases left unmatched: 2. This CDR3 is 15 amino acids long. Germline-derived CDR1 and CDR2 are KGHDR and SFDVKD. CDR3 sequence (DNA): TGTGCCACCAGTGATCAAGCGGGGGGCACAGATACGCAGTATTTT. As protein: CATSDQAGGTDTQYF.

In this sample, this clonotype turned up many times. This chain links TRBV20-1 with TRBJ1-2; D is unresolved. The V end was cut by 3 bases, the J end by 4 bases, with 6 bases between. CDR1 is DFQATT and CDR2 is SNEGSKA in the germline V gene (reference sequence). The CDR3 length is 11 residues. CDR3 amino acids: CSARRTYGYTF. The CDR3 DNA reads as TGCAGTGCTAGGCGCACCTATGGCTACACCTTC.

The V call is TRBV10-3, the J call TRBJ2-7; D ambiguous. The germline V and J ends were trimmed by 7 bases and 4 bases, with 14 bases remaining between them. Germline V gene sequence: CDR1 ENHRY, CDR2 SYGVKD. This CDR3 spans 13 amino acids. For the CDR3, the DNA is TGTGCCATCAAGCGACTTGGGAATTACGAGCAGTACTTC. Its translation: CAIKRLGNYEQYF.

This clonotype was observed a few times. This CDR3 reads CATSITGASGRALVLGETQYF. CDR3 bases: TGTGCCACCAGCATAACCGGGGCTAGCGGGAGGGCCCTCGTGCTCGGAGAGACCCAGTACTTC. This chain links TRBV15 with TRBJ2-5, with 12 bases identical to TRBD2. V trimming: 4 bases; J trimming: 4 bases; junction bases outside the gene matches: 22. This CDR3 spans 21 amino acids. CDR1 and CDR2 from the germline V gene are LNHNV and YYDKDF (reference sequence). Variable domain in full (rest from reference TRBV15 and TRBJ2-5): DAMVIQNPRYQVTQFGKPVTLSCSQTLNHNVMYWYQQKSSQAPKLLFHYYDKDFNNEADTPDNFQSRRPNTSFCFLDIRSPGLGDTAMYLCATSITGASGRALVLGETQYFGPGTRLLVL.

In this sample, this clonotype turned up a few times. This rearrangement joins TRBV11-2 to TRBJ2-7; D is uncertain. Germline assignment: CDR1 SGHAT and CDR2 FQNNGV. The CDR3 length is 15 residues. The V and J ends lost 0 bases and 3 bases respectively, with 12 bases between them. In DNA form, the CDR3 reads TGTGCCAGCAGCTTAGATAGTGGACGGCGCTACGAGCAGTACTTC. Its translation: CASSLDSGRRYEQYF.

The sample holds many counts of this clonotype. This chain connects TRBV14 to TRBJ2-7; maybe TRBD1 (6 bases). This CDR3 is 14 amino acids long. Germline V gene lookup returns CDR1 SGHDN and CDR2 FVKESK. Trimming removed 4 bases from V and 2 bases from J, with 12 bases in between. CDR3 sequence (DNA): TGTGCCAGCAGCCCAGACAGGAGACCCTACGAGCAGTACTTC. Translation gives CASSPDRRPYEQYF.

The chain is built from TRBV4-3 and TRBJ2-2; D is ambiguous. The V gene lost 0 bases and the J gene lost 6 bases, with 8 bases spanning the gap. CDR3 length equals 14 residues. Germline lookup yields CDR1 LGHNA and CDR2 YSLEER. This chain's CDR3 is CASSQDRWAGELFF. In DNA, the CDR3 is TGCGCCAGCAGCCAAGATAGGTGGGCCGGGGAGCTGTTTTTT.

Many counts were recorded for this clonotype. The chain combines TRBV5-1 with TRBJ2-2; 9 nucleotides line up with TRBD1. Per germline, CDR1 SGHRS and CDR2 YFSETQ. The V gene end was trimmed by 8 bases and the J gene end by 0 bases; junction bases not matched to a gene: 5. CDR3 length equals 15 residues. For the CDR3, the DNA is TGCGCCAGTCGAGGGACAGGGACGAACACCGGGGAGCTGTTTTTT. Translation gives CASRGTGTNTGELFF.